This T cell receptor beta chain is from a study of blood T cell repertoires in COVID-19. Study information: PBMCs, B-cell-depleted T cells, or T cells were the source of the cDNA or gDNA that made up the material.

TCRdb's table, derived via immunoSEQ multiplex PCR, lists solely in-frame clones and lacks some. The sample shows around 140,000 clones, 75% to 90% of them seen only once. Sequencing input: peripheral blood. This TCR was recovered from a man between 18 and 35 years old with COVID-19, enrolled during active disease.

Here the CDR3 DNA reads TGTGCCAGCAGTCTTCCCAGGGGATCATACAATGAGCAGTTCTTC. Protein sequence: CASSLPRGSYNEQFF. This chain links TRBV27 with TRBJ2-1; a possible D gene is TRBD1 (6 bases). There are 15 residues in the CDR3. Germline CDR1 and CDR2: MNHEY and SMNVEV (reference sequence). V was clipped by 5 bases and J by 4 bases, with 15 bases between them.